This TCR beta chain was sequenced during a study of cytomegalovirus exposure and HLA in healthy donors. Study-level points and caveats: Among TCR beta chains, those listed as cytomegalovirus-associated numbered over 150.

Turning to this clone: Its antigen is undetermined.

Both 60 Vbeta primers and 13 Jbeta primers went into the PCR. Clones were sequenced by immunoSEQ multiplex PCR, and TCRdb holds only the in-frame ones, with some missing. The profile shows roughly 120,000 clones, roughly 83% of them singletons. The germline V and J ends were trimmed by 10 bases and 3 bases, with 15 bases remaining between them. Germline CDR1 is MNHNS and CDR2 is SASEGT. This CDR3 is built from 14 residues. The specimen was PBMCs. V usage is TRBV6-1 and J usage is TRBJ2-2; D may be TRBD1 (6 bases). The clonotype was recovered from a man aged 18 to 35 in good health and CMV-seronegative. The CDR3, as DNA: TGTGCCATCGCAGGGGTTGCGGACACCGGGGAGCTGTTTTTT. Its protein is CAIAGVADTGELFF.